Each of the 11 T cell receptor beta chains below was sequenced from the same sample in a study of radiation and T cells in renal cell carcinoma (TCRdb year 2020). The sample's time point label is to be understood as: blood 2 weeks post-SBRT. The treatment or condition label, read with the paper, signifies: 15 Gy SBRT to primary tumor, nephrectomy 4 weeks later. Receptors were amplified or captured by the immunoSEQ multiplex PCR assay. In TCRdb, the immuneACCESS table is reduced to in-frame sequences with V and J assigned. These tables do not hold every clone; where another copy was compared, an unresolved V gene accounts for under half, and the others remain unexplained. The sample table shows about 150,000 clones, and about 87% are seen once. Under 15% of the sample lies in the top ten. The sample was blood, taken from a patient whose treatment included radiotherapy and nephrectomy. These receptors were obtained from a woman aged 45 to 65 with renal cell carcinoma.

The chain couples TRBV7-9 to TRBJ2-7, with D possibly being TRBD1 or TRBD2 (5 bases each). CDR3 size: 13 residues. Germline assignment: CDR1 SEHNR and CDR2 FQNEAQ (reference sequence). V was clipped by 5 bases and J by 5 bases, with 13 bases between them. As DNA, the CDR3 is TGTGCCAGCAGCCCTGGGACGGACCACGAGCAGTACTTC. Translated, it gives CASSPGTDHEQYF.

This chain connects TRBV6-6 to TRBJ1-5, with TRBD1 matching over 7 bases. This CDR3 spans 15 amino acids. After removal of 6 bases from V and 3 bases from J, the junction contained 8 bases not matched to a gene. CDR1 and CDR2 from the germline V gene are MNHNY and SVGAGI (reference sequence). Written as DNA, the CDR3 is TGTGCCAGCAGCGGACAGGCCAGAATCAATCAGCCCCAGCATTTT. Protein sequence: CASSGQARINQPQHF.

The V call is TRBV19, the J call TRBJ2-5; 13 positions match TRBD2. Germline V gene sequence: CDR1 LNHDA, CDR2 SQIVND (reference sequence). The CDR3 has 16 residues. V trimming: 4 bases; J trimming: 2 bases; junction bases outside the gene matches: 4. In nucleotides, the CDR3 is TGTGCCAGTAGTACCGGACTAGCGGGGGATCAAGAGACCCAGTACTTC. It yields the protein CASSTGLAGDQETQYF.

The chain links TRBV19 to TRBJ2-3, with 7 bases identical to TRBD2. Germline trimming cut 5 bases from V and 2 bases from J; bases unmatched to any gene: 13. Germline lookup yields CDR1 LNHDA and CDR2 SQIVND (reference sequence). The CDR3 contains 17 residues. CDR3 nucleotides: TGTGCCAGTAGTGGCTCTCTCGCTAGCGGATTCACAGATACGCAGTATTTT. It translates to CASSGSLASGFTDTQYF.

The CDR3 is CASGYPGSTGVFGNQPQHF. The CDR3 DNA is TGTGCCAGCGGTTACCCAGGGTCGACCGGGGTTTTTGGCAATCAGCCCCAGCATTTT. The chain is built from TRBV28 and TRBJ1-5; tentative D call: TRBD1 (5 bases). The germline V gene has CDR1 MDHEN and CDR2 SYDVKM. CDR3 length: 19 amino acids. V was cut by 8 bases and J by 2 bases, with 28 bases left in between.

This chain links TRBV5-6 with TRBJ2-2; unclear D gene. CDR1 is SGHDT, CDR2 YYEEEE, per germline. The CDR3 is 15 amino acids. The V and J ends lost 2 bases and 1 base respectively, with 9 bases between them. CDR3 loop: CASSLLDGNTGELFF. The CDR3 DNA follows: TGTGCCAGCAGCTTACTGGACGGGAACACCGGGGAGCTGTTTTTT.

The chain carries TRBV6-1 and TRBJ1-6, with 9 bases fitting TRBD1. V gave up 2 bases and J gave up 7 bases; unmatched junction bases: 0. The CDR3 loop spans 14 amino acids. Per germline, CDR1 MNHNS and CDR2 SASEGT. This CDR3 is CASSETGGNSPLHF. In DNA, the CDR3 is TGTGCCAGCAGTGAAACAGGGGGCAATTCACCCCTCCACTTT.

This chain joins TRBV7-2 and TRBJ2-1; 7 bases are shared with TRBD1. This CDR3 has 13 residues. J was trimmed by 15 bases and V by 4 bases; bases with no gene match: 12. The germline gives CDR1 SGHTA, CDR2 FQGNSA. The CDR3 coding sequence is TGTGCCAGCAGCTCTCAAACCGGGACAGAGGTGTTCTTC. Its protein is CASSSQTGTEVFF.

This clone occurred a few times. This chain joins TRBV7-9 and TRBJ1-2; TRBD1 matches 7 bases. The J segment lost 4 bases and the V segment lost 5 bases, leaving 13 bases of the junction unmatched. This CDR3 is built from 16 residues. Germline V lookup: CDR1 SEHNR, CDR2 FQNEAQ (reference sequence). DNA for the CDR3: TGTGCCAGCAGCCTCCCGGCGACAGGGACTGGCTATGGCTACACCTTC. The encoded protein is CASSLPATGTGYGYTF.

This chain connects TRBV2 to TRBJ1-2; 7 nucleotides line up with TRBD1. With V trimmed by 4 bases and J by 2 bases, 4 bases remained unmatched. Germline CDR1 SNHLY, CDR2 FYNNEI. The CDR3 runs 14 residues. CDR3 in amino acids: CASSADRTNYGYTF. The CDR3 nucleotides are TGTGCCAGCAGTGCGGACAGGACCAACTATGGCTACACCTTC.

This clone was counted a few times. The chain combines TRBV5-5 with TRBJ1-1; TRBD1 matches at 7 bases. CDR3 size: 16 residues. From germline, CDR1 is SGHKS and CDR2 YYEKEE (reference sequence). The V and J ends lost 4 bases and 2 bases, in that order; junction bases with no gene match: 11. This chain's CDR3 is CASSPRSGQINTEAFF. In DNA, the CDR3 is TGTGCCAGCAGCCCCCGTTCGGGACAGATTAACACTGAAGCTTTCTTT.